These T cell receptor beta chains were read from a single sample in a study of T cells after yellow fever vaccination. MiXCR, run by TCRdb on the 5' RACE reads, gives a single entry per CDR3 protein. The table includes some 220,000 distinct CDR3 sequences, roughly 3% detected once. The source material was CD4+ T cells sorted from PBMCs, sampled 10 days after the yellow fever booster vaccination. Receptors were obtained from a man between 18 and 29 years old who received the YFV17D yellow fever vaccine. The CDR3 runs from the conserved cysteine through the conserved F or W. A D gene is named only where the DNA matches it firmly. The size entry is marked missing in some rows and otherwise reads once, few, many or a size class.

J gene: TRBJ1-6
D gene: .
V gene: TRBV4-1
clone size: .
CDR3 protein: CASSYNRDNSPLHF
CDR3 DNA: TGCGCCAGCAGCTACAACAGGGATAATTCACCCCTCCACTTT

J gene: TRBJ1-2
D gene: .
V gene: TRBV6-2/TRBV6-3
clone size: many
CDR3 protein: CASSTRQDNYGYTF
CDR3 DNA: TGTGCCAGCAGTACTCGACAAGATAACTATGGCTACACCTTC

J gene: TRBJ1-6
D gene: .
V gene: TRBV3-1
clone size: few
CDR3 protein: CASSQWTDNSPLHF
CDR3 DNA: TGTGCCAGCAGCCAATGGACGGATAATTCACCCCTCCACTTT

J gene: TRBJ2-5
D gene: TRBD1
V gene: TRBV12-3/TRBV12-4
clone size: few
CDR3 protein: CASSQGQGWETQYF
CDR3 DNA: TGTGCCAGCAGTCAGGGACAGGGCTGGGAGACCCAGTACTTC

J gene: TRBJ2-5
D gene: .
V gene: TRBV7-2
clone size: few
CDR3 protein: CASSPPRGSQETQYF
CDR3 DNA: TGTGCCAGCAGCCCACCCCGGGGTAGCCAAGAGACCCAGTACTTC

J gene: TRBJ2-7
D gene: .
V gene: TRBV10-3
clone size: many
CDR3 protein: CAIRESGEQYF
CDR3 DNA: TGTGCCATCAGGGAATCTGGAGAGCAGTACTTC

J gene: TRBJ1-5
D gene: .
V gene: TRBV6-2/TRBV6-3
clone size: .
CDR3 protein: CASSLLDGPQHF
CDR3 DNA: TGTGCCAGCAGCCTACTCGATGGGCCCCAGCATTTT

J gene: TRBJ1-6
D gene: .
V gene: TRBV7-3
clone size: few
CDR3 protein: CASSFLGSPLHF
CDR3 DNA: TGTGCCAGCAGCTTTTTGGGGTCACCCCTCCACTTT

J gene: TRBJ1-3
D gene: .
V gene: TRBV6-5
clone size: few
CDR3 protein: CASSYSILSGNTIYF
CDR3 DNA: TGTGCCAGCAGTTACTCGATACTGTCTGGAAACACCATATATTTT

J gene: TRBJ2-1
D gene: .
V gene: TRBV25-1
clone size: many
CDR3 protein: CASSGETAWDEQFF
CDR3 DNA: TGTGCCAGCAGTGGCGAGACGGCCTGGGATGAGCAGTTCTTC

J gene: TRBJ2-1
D gene: .
V gene: TRBV10-2
clone size: few
CDR3 protein: CASSQFGEQFF
CDR3 DNA: TGCGCCAGCAGTCAATTTGGGGAGCAGTTCTTC

J gene: TRBJ2-1
D gene: TRBD2
V gene: TRBV25-1
clone size: few
CDR3 protein: CASSESGLGRYEQFF
CDR3 DNA: TGTGCCAGCAGTGAATCGGGACTAGGGCGCTATGAGCAGTTCTTC

J gene: TRBJ2-2
D gene: .
V gene: TRBV29-1
clone size: many
CDR3 protein: CSVRPAEMNTGELFF
CDR3 DNA: TGCAGCGTTCGGCCCGCCGAGATGAACACCGGGGAGCTGTTTTTT

J gene: TRBJ2-3
D gene: TRBD1
V gene: TRBV19
clone size: .
CDR3 protein: CASRSTGEWTDTQYF
CDR3 DNA: TGTGCCAGCCGGTCAACAGGGGAATGGACAGATACGCAGTATTTT

J gene: TRBJ2-3
D gene: TRBD1
V gene: TRBV24-1
clone size: few
CDR3 protein: CATSDPRDSTDTQYF
CDR3 DNA: TGTGCCACCAGTGACCCCCGGGACAGTACAGATACGCAGTATTTT

J gene: TRBJ2-5
D gene: .
V gene: TRBV6-6
clone size: many
CDR3 protein: CASSYRTISGPQETQYF
CDR3 DNA: TGTGCCAGCAGTTACCGGACTATCTCGGGGCCCCAGGAGACCCAGTACTTC

J gene: TRBJ2-3
D gene: TRBD2
V gene: TRBV7-2
clone size: .
CDR3 protein: CASSWPGLEKQYF
CDR3 DNA: TGTGCCAGCAGCTGGCCGGGACTAGAAAAGCAGTATTTT

J gene: TRBJ1-1
D gene: .
V gene: TRBV19
clone size: many
CDR3 protein: CASSMGGAAFF
CDR3 DNA: TGTGCCAGTAGTATGGGGGGCGCCGCTTTCTTT

J gene: TRBJ1-6
D gene: .
V gene: TRBV6-5
clone size: many
CDR3 protein: CASRDRYSPLHF
CDR3 DNA: TGTGCCAGCCGGGACCGTTATTCACCCCTCCACTTT

J gene: TRBJ1-2
D gene: .
V gene: TRBV20-1
clone size: many
CDR3 protein: CSAREDEPYGYTF
CDR3 DNA: TGCAGTGCTAGAGAAGATGAGCCCTATGGCTACACCTTC

J gene: TRBJ2-5
D gene: .
V gene: TRBV12-3/TRBV12-4
clone size: many
CDR3 protein: CASSLDSPETQYF
CDR3 DNA: TGTGCCAGCAGCTTGGACAGTCCAGAGACCCAGTACTTC

J gene: TRBJ1-3
D gene: .
V gene: TRBV7-2
clone size: many
CDR3 protein: CASSLLHTIYF
CDR3 DNA: TGTGCCAGCAGCTTACTCCACACCATATATTTT

J gene: TRBJ1-1
D gene: .
V gene: TRBV28
clone size: .
CDR3 protein: CASRELDTEAFF
CDR3 DNA: TGTGCCAGCAGGGAGTTGGACACTGAAGCTTTCTTT